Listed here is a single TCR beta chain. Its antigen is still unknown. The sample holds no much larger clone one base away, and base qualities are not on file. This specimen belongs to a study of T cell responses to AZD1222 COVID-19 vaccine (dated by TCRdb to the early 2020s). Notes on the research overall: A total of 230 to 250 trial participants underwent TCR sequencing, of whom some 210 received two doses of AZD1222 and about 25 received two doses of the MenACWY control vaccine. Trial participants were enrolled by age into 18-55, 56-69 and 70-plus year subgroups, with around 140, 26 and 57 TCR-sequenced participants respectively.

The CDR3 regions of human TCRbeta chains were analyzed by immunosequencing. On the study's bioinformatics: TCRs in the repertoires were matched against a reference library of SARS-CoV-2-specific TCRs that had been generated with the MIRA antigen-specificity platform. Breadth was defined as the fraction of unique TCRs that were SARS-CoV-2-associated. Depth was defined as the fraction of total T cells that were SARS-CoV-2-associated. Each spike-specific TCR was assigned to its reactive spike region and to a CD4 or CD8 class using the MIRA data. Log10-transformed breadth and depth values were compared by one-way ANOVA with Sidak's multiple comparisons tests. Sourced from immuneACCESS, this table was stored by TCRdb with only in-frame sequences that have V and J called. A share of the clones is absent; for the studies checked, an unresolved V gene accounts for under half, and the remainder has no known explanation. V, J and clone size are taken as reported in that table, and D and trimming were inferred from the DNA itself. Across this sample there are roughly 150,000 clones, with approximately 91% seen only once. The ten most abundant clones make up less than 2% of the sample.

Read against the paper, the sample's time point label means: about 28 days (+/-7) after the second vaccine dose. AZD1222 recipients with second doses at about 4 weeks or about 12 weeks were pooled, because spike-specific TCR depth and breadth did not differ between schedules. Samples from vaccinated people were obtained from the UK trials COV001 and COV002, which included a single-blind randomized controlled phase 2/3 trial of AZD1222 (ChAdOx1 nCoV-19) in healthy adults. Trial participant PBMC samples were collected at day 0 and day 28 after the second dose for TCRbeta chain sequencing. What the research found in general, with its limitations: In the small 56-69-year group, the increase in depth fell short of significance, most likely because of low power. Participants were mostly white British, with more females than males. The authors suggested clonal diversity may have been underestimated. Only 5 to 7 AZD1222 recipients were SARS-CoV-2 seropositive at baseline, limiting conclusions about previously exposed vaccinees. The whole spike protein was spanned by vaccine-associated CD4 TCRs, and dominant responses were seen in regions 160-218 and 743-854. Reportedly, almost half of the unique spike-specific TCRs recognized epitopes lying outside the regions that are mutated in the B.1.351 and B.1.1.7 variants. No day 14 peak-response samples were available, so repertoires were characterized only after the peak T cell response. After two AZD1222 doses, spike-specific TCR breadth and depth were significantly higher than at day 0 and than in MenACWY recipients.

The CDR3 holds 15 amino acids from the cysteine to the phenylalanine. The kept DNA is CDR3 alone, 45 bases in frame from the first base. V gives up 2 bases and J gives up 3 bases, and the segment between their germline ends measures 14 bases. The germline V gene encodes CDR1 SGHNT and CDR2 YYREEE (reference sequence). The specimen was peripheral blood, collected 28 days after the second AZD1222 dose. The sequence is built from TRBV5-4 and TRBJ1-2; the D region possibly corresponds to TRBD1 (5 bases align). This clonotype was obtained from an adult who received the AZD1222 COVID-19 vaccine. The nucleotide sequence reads TGTGCCAGCAGCTTAGGGGCAGGAGGGGACTATGGCTACACCTTC. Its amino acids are CASSLGAGGDYGYTF. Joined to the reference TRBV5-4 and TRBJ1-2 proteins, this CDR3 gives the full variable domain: ETGVTQSPTHLIKTRGQQVTLRCSSQSGHNTVSWYQQALGQGPQFIFQYYREEENGRGNFPPRFSGLQFPNYSSELNVNALELDDSALYLCASSLGAGGDYGYTFGSGTRLTVV.